Each of the 29 T cell receptor beta chains below was sequenced from the same sample in a study of CD8 T cells in ankylosing spondylitis. TCRdb analysed the 5' RACE reads with MiXCR anew, one entry per CDR3 protein. Counted here are 200,000 to 250,000 distinct CDR3 sequences, more than 25% occurring once; the ten biggest clones make up roughly 4%. Sequenced material: blood, either unsorted or a sorted T cell fraction (not recorded which). Receptors originate from a male donor with ankylosing spondylitis or in good health (not recorded which).

The chain employs TRBV6-5 and TRBJ2-7; possible D gene TRBD2, 6 bases. The CDR3 is 14 amino acids. Trimming took off 4 bases at V and 3 bases at J, with 13 bases between the two ends. The germline CDR1 and CDR2 sequences are MNHEY and SVGAGI. The CDR3 sequence: CASSSAPGVYEQYF. CDR3 bases: TGTGCCAGCAGTTCGGCCCCGGGGGTCTACGAGCAGTACTTC.

This clonotype was detected only a few times. The chain employs TRBV11-1 and TRBJ2-3, with 7 bases that match TRBD2. With V trimmed by 2 bases and J by 4 bases, 18 bases remained unmatched. The CDR3 is 19 amino acids. Germline CDR1 reads SGHAT; CDR2 reads FQDESV (reference sequence). CDR3 protein: CASSLRARRGSEIPDTQYF. The CDR3 DNA sequence: TGTGCCAGCAGCTTAAGAGCCAGGCGGGGGTCGGAAATCCCAGATACGCAGTATTTT.

In this sample, this clonotype turned up a few times. CDR3 in amino acids: CASSQGRDGFYEQYF. In DNA form, the CDR3 reads TGCGCCAGCAGCCAAGGGCGGGACGGCTTCTACGAGCAGTACTTC. The rearrangement uses TRBV4-1 and TRBJ2-7; tentative D call: TRBD2 (6 bases). Per germline, CDR1 MGHRA and CDR2 YSYEKL. The CDR3 is 15 amino acids. V shed 1 base and J shed 3 bases, with 13 bases lying between them.

J is TRBJ2-2 and V is TRBV6-1; D unresolved. CDR1 and CDR2 (germline): MNHNS, SASEGT. The V end lost 6 bases, the J end lost 2 bases, and 13 bases lay between the germline ends. The CDR3 loop spans 15 amino acids. Written as DNA, the CDR3 is TGTGCCAGCAGCGACGGGCTAACAAACACCGGGGAGCTGTTTTTT. Protein: CASSDGLTNTGELFF.

This clonotype was detected a few times. This chain uses TRBV20-1 with TRBJ2-1; D might be TRBD2 (6 bases). The CDR3 is 13 residues long. Between the trimmed V and J ends, which lost 5 bases and 8 bases, there was a span of 16 bases. Germline CDR1 and CDR2: DFQATT and SNEGSKA (reference sequence). The CDR3 loop is CSAGGSSSHEQFF. The CDR3 DNA is TGCAGTGCTGGGGGGAGCAGCTCACATGAGCAGTTCTTC.

By sample share, this clonotype is medium-sized. This chain uses TRBV20-1 with TRBJ2-1, with D unclear. Germline CDR1 is DFQATT and CDR2 is SNEGSKA (reference sequence). The CDR3 length is 10 residues. Trimming cost V 1 base and J 10 bases, with 5 bases left between them. CDR3 nucleotide sequence: TGCAGTGCTAGAGCGCGGGAGCAGTTCTTC. Amino acids: CSARAREQFF.

With regard to this clonotype: A read error is possible here, since a much larger clone lies one base away. The chain has TRBV12-3 or TRBV12-4 and TRBJ1-6, with a tentative D call TRBD1 (5 bases). Trimming left V 4 bases short and J 8 bases short, with 6 bases between. The CDR3 runs 12 residues. CDR3 sequence reads: CASSWGDSPLHF. CDR3 DNA sequence: TGTGCCAGCAGTTGGGGGGATTCACCCCTCCACTTT.

This clonotype has just one count. The chain combines TRBV7-8 with TRBJ1-1; D perhaps matches TRBD1 (5 bases). Looked up from germline, CDR1 is SGHVS and CDR2 is FQNEAQ. V lost 6 bases and J 1 base, leaving 15 bases between the germline ends. CDR3 length equals 15 residues. CDR3 in amino acids: CASRPRRGWNTEAFF. The CDR3 coding sequence is TGTGCCAGCAGACCCCGGAGGGGCTGGAACACTGAAGCTTTCTTT.

This clonotype was picked up one time. The genes are TRBV11-1 and TRBJ2-1; D gene uncertain. Trimming pared 5 bases from V and 0 bases from J, leaving 11 bases between. Looked up from germline, CDR1 is SGHAT and CDR2 is FQDESV (reference sequence). This CDR3 region has 15 residues. For the CDR3, the DNA is TGTGCCAGCAGCCGAGACTGGAGCTCCTACAATGAGCAGTTCTTC. It translates to CASSRDWSSYNEQFF.

In this sample, this clonotype turned up a few times. The V and J genes are TRBV5-1 and TRBJ1-1, with D perhaps TRBD1 (5 bases). The V end was cut by 0 bases, the J end by 6 bases, with 9 bases between. CDR1 is SGHRS and CDR2 is YFSETQ in the germline V gene. This CDR3 has 13 residues. CDR3 in DNA: TGCGCCAGCAGCTTGGCAGGGTCTGCTGAAGCTTTCTTT. Translation gives CASSLAGSAEAFF.

This clonotype was observed a few times. The rearrangement uses TRBV20-1 and TRBJ2-5; D is uncertain. The V gene's germline CDR1 is DFQATT and CDR2 SNEGSKA (reference sequence). This CDR3 is 14 amino acids long. Trimming took off 3 bases at V and 1 base at J, with 12 bases between the two ends. The CDR3 region has the DNA TGCAGTGCTAGTAGGTGGGCCCTCCAAGAGACCCAGTACTTC. Amino acid sequence: CSASRWALQETQYF.

This clonotype was seen a few times. The chain couples TRBV20-1 to TRBJ1-5, with 9 bases fitting TRBD1. The CDR3 has 16 residues. Germline loops: CDR1 DFQATT, CDR2 SNEGSKA (reference sequence). V lost 6 bases, J lost 3 bases, and 12 bases stayed unmatched. CDR3 protein: CSAPGGGTGFNQPQHF. In nucleotides, the CDR3 is TGCAGTGCCCCGGGGGGCGGGACAGGGTTCAATCAGCCCCAGCATTTT.

This chain uses TRBV20-1 with TRBJ2-2, with TRBD2 matching over 11 bases. V lost 0 bases, J lost 4 bases, and 10 bases stayed unmatched. The CDR3 length is 18 residues. CDR1 DFQATT and CDR2 SNEGSKA come from the germline V gene (reference sequence). CDR3 DNA sequence: TGCAGTGCTAGAGAAGGAACTAGCGGGGGAAAGGGCACCGGGGAGCTGTTTTTT. Translation gives CSAREGTSGGKGTGELFF.

In this sample, this clonotype turned up a few times. This chain connects TRBV20-1 to TRBJ2-3; D not resolved. This CDR3 contains 14 residues. V was cut by 0 bases and J by 0 bases, with 7 bases left in between. Germline V gives CDR1 DFQATT, CDR2 SNEGSKA (reference sequence). The CDR3 is CSARDLVSTDTQYF. CDR3 nucleotide sequence: TGCAGTGCTAGAGATCTAGTTAGCACAGATACGCAGTATTTT.

This clonotype was counted a few times. The chain is built from TRBV11-2 and TRBJ2-7; TRBD1 matches 9 bases. V trimming: 2 bases; J trimming: 9 bases; junction bases outside the gene matches: 8. Germline CDR1 SGHAT, CDR2 FQNNGV. The CDR3 loop spans 14 amino acids. CDR3 in amino acids: CASSLLGQGLRQYF. CDR3 DNA: TGTGCCAGCAGCTTATTGGGACAGGGTCTCCGGCAGTACTTC.

This clonotype was picked up a small number of times. This rearrangement joins TRBV6-1 to TRBJ2-1; TRBD1 matches 8 bases. V lost 6 bases and J lost 4; bases outside the gene matches: 8. This CDR3 has 15 amino acids. Germline CDR1 reads MNHNS; CDR2 reads SASEGT. The CDR3, as DNA: TGTGCCAGCAGCCCCGGGACAGGAGGTTACAATGAGCAGTTCTTC. It encodes CASSPGTGGYNEQFF.

With regard to this clonotype: The junction does not match germline at one end; this may be a read error. The chain uses TRBV5-1 and TRBJ2-3; D might be TRBD2 (6 bases). There are 13 residues in the CDR3. The V gene's germline CDR1 is SGHRS and CDR2 YFSETQ. CDR3 sequence (DNA): TGCGCCAGCAGCGCTACTAGCATAGATACGCAGTATTTT. It codes for CASSATSIDTQYF.

This clonotype was found a few times. This sequence joins TRBV4-1 and TRBJ1-2; D possibly corresponds to TRBD1 (6 bases). The V end lost 0 bases, the J end lost 5 bases, and 13 bases lay between the germline ends. Germline values: CDR1 MGHRA, CDR2 YSYEKL. The CDR3 has 15 residues. CDR3 protein: CASSQDGGLRYGYTF. CDR3 DNA: TGCGCCAGCAGCCAAGATGGGGGGCTGAGATATGGCTACACCTTC.

This clonotype was seen more than once but under ten times. The chain uses TRBV10-3 and TRBJ2-7, with 7 bases identical to TRBD1. The V segment lost 6 bases and the J segment 7 bases; nucleotides outside the gene matches: 3. Germline-derived CDR1 and CDR2 are ENHRY and SYGVKD. The CDR3 is 11 amino acids. CDR3: CAIRTDREQYF. The CDR3 nucleotides are TGTGCCATCAGGACGGACAGGGAGCAGTACTTC.

This clonotype was picked up many times. J is TRBJ2-3 and V is TRBV29-1, with 10 bases fitting TRBD1. The CDR3 length is 14 residues. CDR1 is SQVTM and CDR2 is ANQGSEA in the germline V gene. The CDR3 region is CTITQGDRGDTQYF. The CDR3, as DNA: TGCACTATCACTCAGGGGGACAGGGGTGATACGCAGTATTTT.

This sequence joins TRBV6-1 and TRBJ2-7, with 9 positions matching TRBD1. The CDR3 has 15 amino acids. With V trimmed by 5 bases and J by 6 bases, 11 bases remained unmatched. Per germline, CDR1 MNHNS and CDR2 SASEGT. The CDR3 loop reads CASSQGPGQGTEQYF. The CDR3 region has the DNA TGTGCCAGCAGTCAAGGACCGGGACAGGGTACCGAGCAGTACTTC.

CDR3 sequence (DNA): TGTGCCAGCAGCGCCGACGGGGGGGCCACAGATACGCAGTATTTT. Translating gives CASSADGGATDTQYF. The rearrangement uses TRBV9 and TRBJ2-3; the match to TRBD2 covers 8 bases. Germline V CDR1 and CDR2: SGDLS, YYNGEE. V was clipped by 3 bases and J by 2 bases; unmatched bases: 5. The length of the CDR3 is 15 residues.

The sample holds a few counts of this clonotype. V and J are TRBV20-1 and TRBJ2-7; no reliable D call. The V end lost 4 bases, the J end lost 2 bases, and 21 bases lay between the germline ends. CDR1 and CDR2 from the germline V gene are DFQATT and SNEGSKA (reference sequence). There are 16 residues in the CDR3. The CDR3 loop is CSANYASGLSPYEQYF. In DNA form, the CDR3 reads TGCAGTGCTAACTACGCTTCCGGGCTTTCCCCCTACGAGCAGTACTTC.

This clonotype was observed a handful of times. The chain recombines TRBV10-2 with TRBJ2-7; D could derive from TRBD1 or TRBD2 (5 bases each). Germline CDR1 is WSHSY and CDR2 is SAAADI. V was trimmed by 3 bases and J by 5 bases, leaving 20 bases between them. CDR3 length: 16 amino acids. CDR3 DNA: TGCGCCAGCAGTGATGTGGTGGGGACGACTTCCCACGAGCAGTACTTC. Amino acids: CASSDVVGTTSHEQYF.

The V and J genes are TRBV6-5 and TRBJ2-3, with 8 positions matching TRBD2. Germline V gene sequence: CDR1 MNHEY, CDR2 SVGAGI. V gave up 0 bases and J gave up 4 bases; unmatched junction bases: 12. The CDR3 length is 18 residues. In DNA, the CDR3 is TGTGCCAGCAGTTACTCGATGATAGGCGGGGGGCCGGCAGATACGCAGTATTTT. This translates into CASSYSMIGGGPADTQYF.

This chain joins TRBV29-1 and TRBJ1-5; TRBD1 aligns across 8 bases. With 6 bases clipped from V and 1 base from J, the junction kept 5 bases outside the gene matches. Germline V gene data show CDR1 as SQVTM and CDR2 as ANQGSEA. The CDR3 contains 14 residues. The CDR3 loop is CSVGQGRSNQPQHF. CDR3 in DNA: TGCAGCGTCGGACAGGGTCGGAGCAATCAGCCCCAGCATTTT.

The J gene is TRBJ2-1, the V gene TRBV5-6; D might be TRBD1 (6 bases). There are 13 residues in the CDR3. V lost 0 bases and J 11 bases, leaving 12 bases between the germline ends. The V gene's germline CDR1 is SGHDT and CDR2 YYEEEE. CDR3 DNA sequence: TGTGCCAGCAGCTTGGCGAGACAGGCTCAGCAGTTCTTC. Translated, it gives CASSLARQAQQFF.

The genes are TRBV19 and TRBJ2-1; D uncertain. The V end lost 5 bases, the J end lost 8 bases, and 13 bases lay between the germline ends. The CDR3 has 13 amino acids. From germline, CDR1 is LNHDA and CDR2 SQIVND (reference sequence). The CDR3 DNA is TGTGCCAGTAGTGCCGTACAGAGTCATGAGCAGTTCTTC. Translated, it gives CASSAVQSHEQFF. The variable domain in full, completed from reference TRBV19 and TRBJ2-1, reads DGGITQSPKYLFRKEGQNVTLSCEQNLNHDAMYWYRQDPGQGLRLIYYSQIVNDFQKGDIAEGYSVSREKKESFPLTVTSAQKNPTAFYLCASSAVQSHEQFFGPGTRLTVL.

The chain couples TRBV20-1 to TRBJ1-6, with a weak D call TRBD1 (5 bases). CDR1 is DFQATT and CDR2 is SNEGSKA in the germline V gene (reference sequence). This CDR3 region has 15 residues. Trimming took 3 bases from V and 0 from J, leaving 9 bases between them. The CDR3 here is CSASATGSYNSPLHF. The CDR3 coding sequence is TGCAGTGCTAGCGCCACAGGCTCCTATAATTCACCCCTCCACTTT.